This TCR beta chain was identified during a study of OX40 agonist ivuxolimab in advanced cancers. As for the study more broadly: The costimulatory receptor OX40 (CD134) was targeted by ivuxolimab, a fully human IgG2 agonistic monoclonal antibody. Intravenous ivuxolimab was administered to patients every 2 weeks at six dose levels: 0.01, 0.1, 0.3, 1.5, 3 and 10 mg/kg. Among the approximately 50 dose-escalation patients, about 19 had hepatocellular carcinoma, around 15 melanoma, 9 renal cell carcinoma and 9 head and neck cancer. A male proportion of 82.7% and a mean age of 60 years, ranging from about 20 to 80, were recorded for the dose-escalation cohort. Prior anti-PD-1, anti-PD-L1 or anti-CTLA-4 therapy was permitted, and about 40% of dose-escalation patients had received checkpoint inhibitors. Partial responses occurred in three dose-escalation patients: two with cutaneous melanoma and one with hepatocellular carcinoma. Peripheral TCRbeta sequencing was intended to test whether TCR sequence diversity was altered and clonal T-cell expansion was caused by ivuxolimab. The paper covers the monotherapy dose-escalation part of the phase I ivuxolimab trial, which included N of about 56 patients. Paper-wide results and their limitations: Clonal expansion of both CD4+ and CD8+ blood T cells was observed from baseline to week 6 at doses 0.1 to 3.0 mg/kg. After ivuxolimab, expanded clones were on average more numerous among CD8+ T cells than among CD4+ T cells. The antigen specificity of the peripheral T cells that underwent clonal expansion was not determined. In the 0.1-3.0 mg/kg groups, partial responders had among the lowest normalized peripheral clonal expansion, particularly in CD8+ T cells. Low levels of normalized T-cell clonal expansion were also seen in some patients who did not respond.

V is clipped by 8 bases and J by 6 bases, and the sequence between their germline boundaries is 14 bases long. Via the germline V gene, CDR1 is ENHRY and CDR2 SYGVKD. From cysteine to phenylalanine, the CDR3 is 13 amino acids long. Only the CDR3 DNA is retained, 39 bases long and in frame from the first base. The trial excluded patients who had a history of autoimmune disease or were on systemic immunosuppression. Peripheral blood for TCR sequencing was collected from all dose cohorts at baseline, on cycle 4 day 1, and on cycle 7 day 1. The samples were drawn from a first-in-human, open-label, multicenter phase I dose-escalation trial of ivuxolimab. Adults with locally advanced or metastatic head and neck squamous cell, hepatocellular, melanoma or renal cell carcinoma were enrolled in the trial. Before TCR sequencing, CD4+ T cells and CD8+ T cells from peripheral blood were sorted into separate populations.

About this clone itself: The clone's antigen remains unknown. Base qualities are not provided; no much larger clone lies one nucleotide away.

To sequence the TCRbeta CDR3 region, genomic DNA was isolated from the sorted cells. TCRbeta CDR3 regions were sequenced using the immunoSEQ Assay. The immuneACCESS repertoire file appears here via TCRdb, limited to in-frame rearrangements. These files lack a portion of the clones; in checked studies, under half of the deficit traces to unresolved V genes, and the cause of the others is not known. This sample comprises about 27,000 clones, 80% to 85% of them detected only once. Clones ranked in the top ten supply 21% of the sample. This receptor chain uses TRBV10-3 and TRBJ1-5; TRBD1 is a possible D gene, resting on 5 matching bases. The sequencing used CD4+ or CD8+ T cells sorted from blood, collected in a trial of the OX40 agonist ivuxolimab. The source of this sequence is an adult with an advanced solid tumor such as melanoma, head and neck, liver or kidney cancer. CDR3 loop: CAIALGGSQPQHF. The sequenced DNA: TGTGCCATCGCCCTCGGGGGGTCTCAGCCCCAGCATTTT.